These T cell receptor beta chains were read from a single sample in a study of T cell clones after liver transplantation. This table comes from immunoSEQ multiplex PCR, and its TCRdb copy is limited to in-frame clones, with some not included. The sample contains tens of thousands of clones, roughly nine tenths of which appear only once. The sample consisted of CD4+ T cells from blood, taken before liver transplant. These receptors were obtained from a human donor who received a liver transplant. Each CDR3 is given with its conserved first and last residue. A D gene is named only where the DNA matches it firmly. Size is stated for part of the rows, as once, few or many counts, or as a class when the clone is expanded.

size	V	D	J	CDR3	DNA
-	TRBV28	TRBD2	TRBJ2-5	CASSLPPLGLAGGETQYF	TGTGCCAGCAGTTTACCACCACTGGGACTAGCGGGGGGAGAGACCCAGTACTTC
-	TRBV7-8	-	TRBJ1-1	CASSLSRGRMNTEAFF	TGTGCCAGCAGCTTATCCCGAGGACGGATGAACACTGAAGCTTTCTTT
-	TRBV5-8	-	TRBJ2-6	CASEPRRVGANVLTF	TGTGCCAGCGAGCCCCGGAGGGTCGGGGCCAACGTCCTGACTTTC
-	TRBV11-3	-	TRBJ2-5	CASSLESGRFQETQYF	TGTGCCAGCAGCTTAGAAAGCGGACGTTTCCAAGAGACCCAGTACTTC
few	TRBV6-1	-	TRBJ2-7	CETTWGDEQYF	TGTGAGACAACATGGGGCGACGAGCAGTACTTC
-	TRBV28	TRBD1	TRBJ1-2	CASREPIGGAGGYTF	TGTGCCAGCAGAGAACCAATAGGGGGCGCCGGTGGCTACACCTTC
-	TRBV28	-	TRBJ1-5	CASSFTGINQPQHF	TGTGCCAGCAGTTTTACAGGGATCAACCAGCCCCAGCATTTT
few	TRBV18	-	TRBJ2-7	CASSPAQARQSSWQYF	TGTGCCAGCTCACCGGCCCAAGCCAGACAGAGCTCCTGGCAGTACTTC
-	TRBV29-1	TRBD1	TRBJ1-1	CSGSRGTVNTEAFF	TGCAGCGGCTCGAGAGGGACAGTGAACACTGAAGCTTTCTTT
-	TRBV7-6	-	TRBJ2-5	CASSLAGSSAETQYF	TGTGCCAGCAGCTTAGCTGGGTCCTCTGCTGAGACCCAGTACTTC